This TCR beta chain was captured by sequencing in a study of shared clonotypes between healthy human individuals. In regard to this clone: As yet, its antigen is unknown.

Study outcomes and limitations: Despite large depth, rarefaction showed incomplete sorted-subset sequencing.

Running of the assay took place at deep level. This table comes from immunoSEQ multiplex PCR, and its TCRdb copy is limited to in-frame clones, with some not included. The sample records about 990,000 clones, around three quarters being singletons. V dropped 4 bases and J dropped 6 bases, with 9 bases sitting between them. This CDR3 has 12 residues. CDR1 SGHRS and CDR2 YFSETQ come from the germline V gene. The study drew its donors from healthy HIV-negative adults without recent acute infections or vaccinations. The receptor was derived from a man younger than 30 in good health. Some clones in this sample may be carry-over from other donors' samples. This chain joins TRBV5-1 and TRBJ2-3; perhaps TRBD2 as D (6 bases). Sequenced input: memory CD4+ T cells from PBMCs. As to subset: CD45RA-negative fraction. CDR3: CASSITSDTQYF. The CDR3 region has the DNA TGCGCCAGCAGCATCACTAGCGATACGCAGTATTTT. The variable domain in full, completed from reference TRBV5-1 and TRBJ2-3, reads KAGVTQTPRYLIKTRGQQVTLSCSPISGHRSVSWYQQTPGQGLQFLFEYFSETQRNKGNFPGRFSGRQFSNSRSEMNVSTLELGDSALYLCASSITSDTQYFGPGTRLTVL.